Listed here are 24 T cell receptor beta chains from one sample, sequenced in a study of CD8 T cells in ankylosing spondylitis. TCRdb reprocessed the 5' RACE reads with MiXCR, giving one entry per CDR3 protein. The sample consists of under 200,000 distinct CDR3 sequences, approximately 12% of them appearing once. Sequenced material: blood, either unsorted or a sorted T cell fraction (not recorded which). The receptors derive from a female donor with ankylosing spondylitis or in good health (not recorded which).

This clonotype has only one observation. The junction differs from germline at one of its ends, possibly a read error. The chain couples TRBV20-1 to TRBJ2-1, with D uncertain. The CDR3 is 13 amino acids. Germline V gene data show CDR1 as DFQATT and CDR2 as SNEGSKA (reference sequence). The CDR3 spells CRAERDGVGEQFF. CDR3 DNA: TGCCGTGCTGAGCGAGATGGGGTGGGTGAGCAGTTCTTC.

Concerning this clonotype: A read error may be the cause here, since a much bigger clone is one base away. CDR3 residues: CTSSRQERYEQYF. The CDR3 DNA reads TGTACCAGCAGCCGACAGGAGCGCTACGAGCAGTACTTC. J is TRBJ2-7 and V is TRBV6-2 or TRBV6-3; a weak D match, TRBD1 (6 bases). Germline assignment: CDR1 MNHEY and CDR2 SVGEGT. The CDR3 is made up of 13 amino acids.

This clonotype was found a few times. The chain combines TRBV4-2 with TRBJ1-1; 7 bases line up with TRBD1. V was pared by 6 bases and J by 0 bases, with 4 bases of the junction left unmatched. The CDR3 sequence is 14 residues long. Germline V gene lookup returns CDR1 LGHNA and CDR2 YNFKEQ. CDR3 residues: CASRRGRVNTEAFF. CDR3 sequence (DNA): TGTGCCAGCAGAAGGGGGCGAGTGAACACTGAAGCTTTCTTT.

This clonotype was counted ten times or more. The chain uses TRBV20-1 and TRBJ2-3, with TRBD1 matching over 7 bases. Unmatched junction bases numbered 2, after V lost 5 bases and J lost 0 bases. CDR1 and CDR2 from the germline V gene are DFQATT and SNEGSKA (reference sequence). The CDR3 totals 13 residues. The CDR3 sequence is CSAQTGSTDTQYF. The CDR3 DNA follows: TGCAGTGCTCAGACAGGGAGCACAGATACGCAGTATTTT.

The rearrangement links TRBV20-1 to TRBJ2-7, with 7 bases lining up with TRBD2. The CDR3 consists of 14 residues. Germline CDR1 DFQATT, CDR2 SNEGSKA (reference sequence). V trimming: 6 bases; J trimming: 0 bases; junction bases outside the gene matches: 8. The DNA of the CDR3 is TGCAGTGCGCGAGGGCGGGAGAGCTCCTACGAGCAGTACTTC. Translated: CSARGRESSYEQYF.

This CDR3 is CASSLAHQRTYEQYF. The DNA of the CDR3 is TGTGCCAGCAGCTTAGCCCACCAGCGGACCTACGAGCAGTACTTC. This sequence joins TRBV7-2 and TRBJ2-7, with D perhaps matching TRBD2 (5 bases). This CDR3 contains 15 residues. Deletions cut 0 bases from V and 2 bases from J, with 11 bases between. In germline, CDR1 is SGHTA, CDR2 FQGNSA.

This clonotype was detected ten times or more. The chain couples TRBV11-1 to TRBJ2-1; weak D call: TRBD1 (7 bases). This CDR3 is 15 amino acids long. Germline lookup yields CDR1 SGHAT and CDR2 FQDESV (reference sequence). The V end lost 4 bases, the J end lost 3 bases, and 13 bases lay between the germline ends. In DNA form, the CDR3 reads TGTGCCAGCAGCTCACCCAGGGGGGTCTACAATGAGCAGTTCTTC. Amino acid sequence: CASSSPRGVYNEQFF. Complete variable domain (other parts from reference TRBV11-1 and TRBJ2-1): EAEVAQSPRYKITEKSQAVAFWCDPISGHATLYWYRQILGQGPELLVQFQDESVVDDSQLPKDRFSAERLKGVDSTLKIQPAELGDSAMYLCASSSPRGVYNEQFFGPGTRLTVL.

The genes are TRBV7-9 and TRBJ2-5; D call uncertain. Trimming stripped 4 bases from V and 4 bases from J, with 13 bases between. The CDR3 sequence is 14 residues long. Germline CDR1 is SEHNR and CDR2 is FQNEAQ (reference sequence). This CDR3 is CASSSPPRGETQYF. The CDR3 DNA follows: TGTGCCAGCAGCTCCCCGCCCAGAGGAGAGACCCAGTACTTC.

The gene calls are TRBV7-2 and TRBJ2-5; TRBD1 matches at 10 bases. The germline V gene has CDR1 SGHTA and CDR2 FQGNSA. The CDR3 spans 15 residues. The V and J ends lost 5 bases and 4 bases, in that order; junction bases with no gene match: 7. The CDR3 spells CASSTRTGGRETQYF. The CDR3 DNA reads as TGTGCCAGCAGCACCCGGACAGGGGGTAGAGAGACCCAGTACTTC.

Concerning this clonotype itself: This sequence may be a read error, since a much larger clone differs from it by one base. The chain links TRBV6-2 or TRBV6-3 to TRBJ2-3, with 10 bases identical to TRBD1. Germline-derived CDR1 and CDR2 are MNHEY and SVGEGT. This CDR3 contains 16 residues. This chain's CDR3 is CAGSYFGTGVTDTQYF. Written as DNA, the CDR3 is TGTGCCGGCAGTTACTTCGGGACAGGGGTAACAGATACGCAGTATTTT.

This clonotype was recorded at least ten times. The CDR3 region is CSAGLGARNEQFF. The CDR3 nucleotides read TGCAGCGCCGGTTTGGGGGCTCGCAATGAGCAGTTCTTC. The V and J genes are TRBV29-1 and TRBJ2-1; D might be TRBD1 (6 bases). Germline values: CDR1 SQVTM, CDR2 ANQGSEA. V was pared by 7 bases and J by 6 bases, with 16 bases between. CDR3 length: 13 amino acids.

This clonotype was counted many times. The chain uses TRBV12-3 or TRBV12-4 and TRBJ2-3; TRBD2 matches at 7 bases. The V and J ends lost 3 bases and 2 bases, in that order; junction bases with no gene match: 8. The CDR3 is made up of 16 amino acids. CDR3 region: CASSFGTGGYTDTQYF. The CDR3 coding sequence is TGTGCCAGCAGTTTTGGTACGGGGGGATACACAGATACGCAGTATTTT.

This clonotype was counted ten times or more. The CDR3 reads CASSLAVGGVYGYTF. The CDR3 DNA reads TGTGCCAGCAGTTTGGCGGTTGGAGGGGTCTATGGCTACACCTTC. The chain couples TRBV27 to TRBJ1-2, with D perhaps TRBD1 (5 bases). CDR1 and CDR2 from the germline V gene are MNHEY and SMNVEV (reference sequence). The V end was cut by 3 bases, the J end by 4 bases, with 15 bases between. The CDR3 totals 15 residues.

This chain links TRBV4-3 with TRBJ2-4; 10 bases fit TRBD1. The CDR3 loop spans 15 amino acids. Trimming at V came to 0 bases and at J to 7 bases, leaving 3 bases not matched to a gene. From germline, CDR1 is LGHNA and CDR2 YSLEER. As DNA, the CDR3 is TGCGCCAGCAGCCAAGATGGACAGGGGGGGAACATTCAGTACTTC. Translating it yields CASSQDGQGGNIQYF.

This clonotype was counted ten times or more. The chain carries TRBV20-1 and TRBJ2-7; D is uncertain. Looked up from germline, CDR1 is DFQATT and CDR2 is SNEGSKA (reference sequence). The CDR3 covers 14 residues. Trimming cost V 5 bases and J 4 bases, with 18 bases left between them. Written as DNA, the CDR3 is TGCAGTGCTCGAGCTAATAGGCAGAGATACGAGCAGTACTTC. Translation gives CSARANRQRYEQYF.

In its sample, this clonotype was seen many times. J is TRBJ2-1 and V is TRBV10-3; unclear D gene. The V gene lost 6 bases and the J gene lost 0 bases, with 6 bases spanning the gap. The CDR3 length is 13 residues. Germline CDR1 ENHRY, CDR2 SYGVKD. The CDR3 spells CAIRADSYNEQFF. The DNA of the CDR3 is TGTGCCATCAGGGCCGACTCCTACAATGAGCAGTTCTTC.

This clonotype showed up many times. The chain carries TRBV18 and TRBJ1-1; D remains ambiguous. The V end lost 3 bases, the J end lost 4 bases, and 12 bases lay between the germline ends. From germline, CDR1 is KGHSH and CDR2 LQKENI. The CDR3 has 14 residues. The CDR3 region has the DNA TGTGCCAGCTCACCGACGGAAACCAGCACTGAAGCTTTCTTT. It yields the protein CASSPTETSTEAFF. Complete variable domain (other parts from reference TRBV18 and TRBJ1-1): NAGVMQNPRHLVRRRGQEARLRCSPMKGHSHVYWYRQLPEEGLKFMVYLQKENIIDESGMPKERFSAEFPKEGPSILRIQQVVRGDSAAYFCASSPTETSTEAFFGQGTRLTVV.

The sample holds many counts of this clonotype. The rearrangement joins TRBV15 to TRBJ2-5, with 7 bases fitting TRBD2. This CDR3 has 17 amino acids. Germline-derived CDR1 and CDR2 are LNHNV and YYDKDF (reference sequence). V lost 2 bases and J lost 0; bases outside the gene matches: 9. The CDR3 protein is CATSRLRLADYQETQYF. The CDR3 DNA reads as TGTGCCACCAGCAGACTAAGGCTAGCGGACTACCAAGAGACCCAGTACTTC. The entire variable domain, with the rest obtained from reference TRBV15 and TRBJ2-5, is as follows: DAMVIQNPRYQVTQFGKPVTLSCSQTLNHNVMYWYQQKSSQAPKLLFHYYDKDFNNEADTPDNFQSRRPNTSFCFLDIRSPGLGDTAMYLCATSRLRLADYQETQYFGPGTRLLVL.

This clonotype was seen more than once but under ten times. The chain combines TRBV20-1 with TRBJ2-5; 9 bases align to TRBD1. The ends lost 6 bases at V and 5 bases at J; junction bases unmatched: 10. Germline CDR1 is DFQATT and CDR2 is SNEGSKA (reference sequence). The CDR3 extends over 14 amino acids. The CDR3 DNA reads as TGCAGTGCCCCCGGGACAGGGAATCTGGAGACCCAGTACTTC. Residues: CSAPGTGNLETQYF.

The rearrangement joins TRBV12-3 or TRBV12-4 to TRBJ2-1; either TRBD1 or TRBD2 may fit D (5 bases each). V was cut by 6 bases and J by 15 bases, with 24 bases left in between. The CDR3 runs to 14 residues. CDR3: CASSTGSDPAGAFF. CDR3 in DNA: TGTGCCAGCAGCACTGGCTCGGACCCCGCCGGGGCGTTCTTC.

CDR3 residues: CASSYQRTGGGNEQFF. The DNA of the CDR3 is TGTGCCAGCAGTTATCAGAGGACAGGGGGTGGCAATGAGCAGTTCTTC. The chain has TRBV7-3 and TRBJ2-1; 10 bases align to TRBD1. Trimming at V came to 6 bases and at J to 6 bases, leaving 11 bases not matched to a gene. The CDR3 loop spans 16 amino acids. Germline lookup yields CDR1 SGHTA and CDR2 FQGTGA.

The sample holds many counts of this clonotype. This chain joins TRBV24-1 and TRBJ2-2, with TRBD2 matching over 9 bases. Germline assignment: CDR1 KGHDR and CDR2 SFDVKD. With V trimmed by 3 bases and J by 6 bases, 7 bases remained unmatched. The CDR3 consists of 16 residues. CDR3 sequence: CATSDPSGVGAGELFF. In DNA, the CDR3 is TGTGCCACCAGTGATCCTAGCGGGGTTGGCGCCGGGGAGCTGTTTTTT.

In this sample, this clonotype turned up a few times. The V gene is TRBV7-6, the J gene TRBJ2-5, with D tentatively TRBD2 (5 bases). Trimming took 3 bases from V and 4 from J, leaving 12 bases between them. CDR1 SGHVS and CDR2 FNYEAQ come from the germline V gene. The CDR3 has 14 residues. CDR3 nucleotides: TGTGCCAGCAGCTTGTATGATCGGGGAGAGACCCAGTACTTC. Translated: CASSLYDRGETQYF.

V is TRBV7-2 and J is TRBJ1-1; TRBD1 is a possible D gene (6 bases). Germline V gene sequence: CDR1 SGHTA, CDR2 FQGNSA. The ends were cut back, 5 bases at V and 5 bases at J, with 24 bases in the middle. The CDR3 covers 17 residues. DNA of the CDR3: TGTGCCAGCAGCCCTCCGTTATCTAAACAGGGTTGGACTGAAGCTTTCTTT. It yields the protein CASSPPLSKQGWTEAFF.